This TCR beta chain was sequenced for a study of identical twins. In germline, CDR1 is SGHRS, CDR2 YFSETQ. The CDR3 runs to 18 residues. V lost 0 bases, J lost 2 bases, and 9 bases stayed unmatched. Template switching added a universal primer site; cDNA carried unique molecular identifiers. Using its own MiXCR run on the 5' RACE reads, TCRdb lists one record per CDR3 protein. The table has some 690,000 distinct CDR3 sequences, about 20% seen once; the top ten hold roughly 4%. On this clonotype: Its matching antigen is unknown.

Study results and caveats: For out-of-frame alpha sequences shared by twins, low generation probability was in excess.

The sample was also linked to a second study, of T cells expressing NK-cell markers. That paper states: The eight sequenced donors comprised seven who were HCMV-seropositive and one who was seronegative. With an anti-gamma-delta TCR antibody, sorting in several experiments was kept to alpha-beta TCR T cells.

Specimen: PBMCs. The clonotype comes from a woman under 30 in good health. The J gene is TRBJ2-1, the V gene TRBV5-1; 9 bases fit TRBD2. The CDR3 DNA reads as TGCGCCAGCAGCTTGGCCCACGGTCCTAGCGGGACCTACAATGAGCAGTTCTTC. Translation: CASSLAHGPSGTYNEQFF.